The next 8 T cell receptor beta chains were all read from a single sample in a study of T cells in Graves' hyperthyroidism and ophthalmopathy. Authors of the study amplified TCR beta CDR3 regions from RNA transcripts. RT-PCR in the first round (using the HTBI primer set) targeted the TCR CDR3. TCRdb reprocessed the multiplex PCR reads with MiXCR, giving one entry per CDR3 protein. Found here are nearly 750,000 distinct CDR3 sequences, roughly a third of them singletons; the top ten hold around 29%. The sequencing input was blood. The receptors were gathered from a woman aged 40-49 years with Graves' hyperthyroidism.

As regards this clonotype: Germline and junction disagree at one end, which may indicate a read error. This chain joins TRBV10-2 and TRBJ1-1; maybe TRBD1 (6 bases). Germline CDR1 reads WSHSY; CDR2 reads SAAADI. The CDR3 spans 13 residues. This chain's CDR3 is CASGGQTNTEAFF. CDR3 DNA sequence: TGTGCCAGCGGGGGACAAACGAACACTGAAGCTTTCTTT.

This clonotype was observed many times. V gene TRBV19 combines with J gene TRBJ2-1; TRBD2 agrees at 14 bases. Unmatched junction bases numbered 6, after V lost 4 bases and J lost 10 bases. Germline loops: CDR1 LNHDA, CDR2 SQIVND (reference sequence). The CDR3 consists of 15 residues. CDR3 loop: CASSRLAGGSLEQFF. CDR3 nucleotide sequence: TGTGCCAGTAGTAGACTAGCGGGAGGGAGTCTCGAGCAGTTCTTC. Supplemented by reference TRBV19 and TRBJ2-1, the full variable domain reads DGGITQSPKYLFRKEGQNVTLSCEQNLNHDAMYWYRQDPGQGLRLIYYSQIVNDFQKGDIAEGYSVSREKKESFPLTVTSAQKNPTAFYLCASSRLAGGSLEQFFGPGTRLTVL.

The rearrangement joins TRBV5-5 to TRBJ2-5, with 9 bases aligning to TRBD2. Germline V lookup: CDR1 SGHKS, CDR2 YYEKEE (reference sequence). V trimming: 2 bases; J trimming: 4 bases; junction bases outside the gene matches: 9. The CDR3 is 16 residues long. CDR3 sequence reads: CASSFTRLRGGETQYF. The CDR3 coding sequence is TGTGCCAGCAGCTTTACACGTTTGCGGGGGGGAGAGACCCAGTACTTC. Based on the CDR3 plus reference TRBV5-5 and TRBJ2-5, the full variable domain is DAGVTQSPTHLIKTRGQQVTLRCSPISGHKSVSWYQQVLGQGPQFIFQYYEKEERGRGNFPDRFSARQFPNYSSELNVNALLLGDSALYLCASSFTRLRGGETQYFGPGTRLLVL.

Of note for this clonotype: It may be a read error: a sequence one base away is much more abundant. The V gene is TRBV10-3, the J gene TRBJ1-2; 7 nucleotides match TRBD1. Germline values: CDR1 ENHRY, CDR2 SYGVKD. V lost 2 bases to trimming and J lost 8 bases; unmatched junction nucleotides: 5. The CDR3 spans 13 residues. The CDR3 DNA reads TGTGCCATCAGTGAGATGGCAGGGGGAGGCTACACCTTC. It is translated as CAISEMAGGGYTF.

V gene TRBV9 combines with J gene TRBJ2-5, with 7 bases identical to TRBD2. V dropped 2 bases and J dropped 4; count of bases not matched to a gene: 11. Germline V gene lookup returns CDR1 SGDLS and CDR2 YYNGEE. The CDR3 runs to 16 residues. The CDR3 spells CASSVGGVGGPETQYF. In nucleotides, the CDR3 is TGTGCCAGCAGCGTTGGGGGGGTGGGTGGCCCAGAGACCCAGTACTTC.

This clonotype showed up many times. The chain recombines TRBV20-1 with TRBJ2-7; the match to TRBD1 covers 8 bases. There are 12 residues in the CDR3. Germline lookup yields CDR1 DFQATT and CDR2 SNEGSKA (reference sequence). V gave up 6 bases and J gave up 6 bases; unmatched junction bases: 7. CDR3 bases: TGCAGTGCAAGCCGACAGGGGTTCGAGCAGTACTTC. This translates into CSASRQGFEQYF.

This clonotype has more than one count but fewer than ten. The chain recombines TRBV2 with TRBJ1-5; no clear D gene. CDR3 length equals 14 residues. V dropped 3 bases and J dropped 1 base, with 7 bases sitting between them. Germline assignment: CDR1 SNHLY and CDR2 FYNNEI. This CDR3 reads CASSDKKSNQPQHF. DNA of the CDR3: TGTGCCAGCAGTGACAAGAAGAGCAATCAGCCCCAGCATTTT.

In its sample, this clonotype was seen a few times. J is TRBJ2-7 and V is TRBV4-3; a weak D match, TRBD1 (6 bases). The CDR3 is 16 amino acids. Between the trimmed V and J ends, which lost 0 bases and 6 bases, there was a span of 18 bases. Per germline, CDR1 LGHNA and CDR2 YSLEER. The chain's CDR3 is CASSQDRGIQGSEQYF. CDR3 nucleotide sequence: TGCGCCAGCAGCCAAGATCGGGGAATACAGGGTTCCGAGCAGTACTTC.